The rows below give T cell receptor beta chains drawn from one sample of a study of blood T cell repertoires in COVID-19. Some clones are missing from TCRdb's copy, which holds only in-frame ones; the method was immunoSEQ multiplex PCR. The sample shows under 200,000 clones, roughly 77% of them seen only once. The sample taken for sequencing was peripheral blood. The receptors were sampled from a man between 65 and 80 years old with active or convalescent COVID-19. The conserved cysteine and the conserved F or W are not part of the CDR3 here. The order of the fields is D gene, J gene, V gene, CDR3 protein. A D gene is named only where the DNA matches it firmly.

>TRBD1|TRBJ1-6|TRBV18
ASSPTTGAEDSPLH
>TRBD2|TRBJ2-5|TRBV3-1/TRBV3-2
ASSFSGRAGETQY
>-|TRBJ1-3|TRBV27
ASSLFRGSGNTIY
>-|TRBJ1-1|TRBV5-4
ASSPMNTEAF
>TRBD1|TRBJ1-2|TRBV5-1
ASSSTGARGYT
>-|TRBJ1-5|TRBV19
ASSRRGHPNQPQH
>-|TRBJ1-2|TRBV5-5
ASSLSNSNYGYT
>TRBD1|TRBJ1-4|TRBV7-9
ASSLGQGEGINEKLF
>TRBD1|TRBJ1-2|TRBV27
ASSLSGQGEYGYT
>-|TRBJ1-1|TRBV3-1/TRBV3-2
ASRPPGELDTEAF
>-|TRBJ2-3|TRBV5-6
ASSPEWSTDTQY
>-|TRBJ2-1|TRBV5-1
ASNPQEGSYNEQF
>-|TRBJ1-6|TRBV11-2
ASSLGQYNSPLH
>TRBD2|TRBJ2-3|TRBV7-6
ASSPRGGPDTQY
>TRBD2|TRBJ2-4|TRBV10-3
AISESSPGGLAKNIQY
>-|TRBJ1-1|TRBV7-2
ASSLVGGGRGTEAF
>TRBD1|TRBJ2-1|TRBV10-2
ASRGQDEEYNEQF
>-|TRBJ1-3|TRBV30
AWSWTSGNTIY
>TRBD1|TRBJ1-2|TRBV7-9
ASSSPDRAGGYT
>-|TRBJ2-1|TRBV6-5
ASTERGEQF
>TRBD1|TRBJ2-7|TRBV11-2
ASSRDSQLSYEQY
>-|TRBJ1-6|TRBV2
ASSDAPGNSPLH
>-|TRBJ2-5|TRBV6-6
ASYPGQRQGTQY
>-|TRBJ1-1|TRBV6-5
ASSYGHMNTEAF
>-|TRBJ2-7|TRBV12-2
ASRPKYRGPWEQY
>-|TRBJ1-6|TRBV9
ASSPRQAANSPLH
>TRBD1|TRBJ2-3|TRBV19
ASSTTGADTQY